These 22 T cell receptor beta chains originate from one sample sequenced in a study of T cell responses to AZD1222 COVID-19 vaccine. Clones were read by immunoSEQ multiplex PCR, and TCRdb kept only the in-frame ones, dropping some. The table has around 120,000 clones, about 93% seen once. The specimen was peripheral blood, collected on day 0 of AZD1222 vaccination. These receptors were collected from an adult in good health.

In DNA, the CDR3 is TGTGCCAGCAGCCCGGGACTTCGCACAGATACGCAGTATTTT. It codes for CASSPGLRTDTQYF. The chain employs TRBV5-4 and TRBJ2-3; maybe TRBD2 (6 bases). Deletions cut 4 bases from V and 1 base from J, with 10 bases between. The germline V gene encodes CDR1 SGHNT and CDR2 YYREEE (reference sequence). The CDR3 runs 14 residues.

V and J are TRBV30 and TRBJ1-2; D may be TRBD1 (5 bases). Trimming left V 0 bases short and J 1 base short, with 15 bases between. Germline assignment: CDR1 GTSNPN and CDR2 SVGIG (reference sequence). CDR3 size: 16 residues. CDR3 sequence: CAWSVTVTALNYGYTF. The CDR3 DNA sequence: TGTGCCTGGAGTGTAACGGTGACAGCCCTTAACTATGGCTACACCTTC.

The J gene is TRBJ1-2, the V gene TRBV7-8, with D perhaps matching TRBD1 (6 bases). Germline V gives CDR1 SGHVS, CDR2 FQNEAQ. This CDR3 comprises 12 residues. Trimming removed 10 bases at V and 4 bases at J, with 13 bases between. CDR3 amino acids: CATSGVGYGYTF. CDR3 DNA sequence: TGTGCCACGTCAGGGGTAGGCTATGGCTACACCTTC.

The CDR3 coding sequence is TGTGCCAGTAGTTCCACAGGGGACTATGGCTACACCTTC. Translating it yields CASSSTGDYGYTF. The chain combines TRBV19 with TRBJ1-2; 7 positions agree with TRBD1. The CDR3 spans 13 residues. V lost 5 bases to trimming and J lost 3 bases; unmatched junction nucleotides: 3. The germline gives CDR1 LNHDA, CDR2 SQIVND (reference sequence).

The V and J genes are TRBV6-5 and TRBJ1-3, with D possibly matching TRBD1 (6 bases). CDR1 is MNHEY and CDR2 is SVGAGI in the germline V gene. The CDR3 sequence is 14 residues long. V gave up 4 bases and J gave up 2 bases, with 9 bases separating them. The CDR3 sequence is CASSLQGAGNTIYF. The DNA for the CDR3 is TGTGCCAGCAGTTTACAGGGCGCTGGAAACACCATATATTTT.

This rearrangement joins TRBV19 to TRBJ2-6; no firm D call. V lost 1 base to trimming and J lost 4 bases, with 2 bases between them. There are 13 residues in the CDR3. Looked up from germline, CDR1 is LNHDA and CDR2 is SQIVND (reference sequence). CDR3 nucleotide sequence: TGTGCCAGTAGTATAGTAGGGGCCAACGTCCTGACTTTC. This sequence encodes CASSIVGANVLTF.

This chain uses TRBV4-1 with TRBJ2-1; 9 bases match TRBD2. CDR1 and CDR2 from the germline V gene are MGHRA and YSYEKL. V lost 3 bases, J lost 0 bases, and 9 bases stayed unmatched. The CDR3 has 18 amino acids. CDR3 sequence: CASSQSLAGLSSYNEQFF. The CDR3 bases are TGCGCCAGCAGCCAGTCCCTAGCGGGGCTGAGCTCCTACAATGAGCAGTTCTTC.

The chain combines TRBV11-3 with TRBJ2-1; 7 bases map to TRBD1. CDR1 is SGHNT and CDR2 is YENEEA in the germline V gene. V was clipped by 1 base and J by 5 bases; unmatched bases: 11. The CDR3 has 17 amino acids. The CDR3 sequence is CASSLGTTGTEDNEQFF. The CDR3 region has the DNA TGTGCCAGCAGCTTAGGAACAACCGGGACAGAAGACAATGAGCAGTTCTTC.

The chain joins TRBV14 to TRBJ1-1; D gene unclear. Germline loops: CDR1 SGHDN, CDR2 FVKESK. The CDR3 contains 12 residues. V gave up 0 bases and J gave up 9 bases, with 8 bases separating them. The CDR3 DNA reads as TGTGCCAGCAGCCAAGAAGGGCTCAAAGCTTTCTTT. Amino acid sequence: CASSQEGLKAFF.

DNA for the CDR3: TGTGCCAGCAGCCACAGGGGTAGATATGGCTACACCTTC. Translation gives CASSHRGRYGYTF. This chain connects TRBV3-1 (or the pseudogene TRBV3-2) to TRBJ1-2; a possible D gene is TRBD1 (6 bases). CDR1 and CDR2 (germline): LGHDT, YNNKEL (reference sequence). Trimming took 3 bases from V and 5 from J, leaving 10 bases between them. CDR3 length: 13 residues.

V gene TRBV19 combines with J gene TRBJ2-2, with D possibly being TRBD1 (6 bases). The germline V and J ends were trimmed by 7 bases and 4 bases, with 19 bases remaining between them. The CDR3 totals 16 residues. Per germline, CDR1 LNHDA and CDR2 SQIVND (reference sequence). The CDR3 region has the DNA TGTGCCAGTACCAGAAACAGGGATTCGGGCACCGGGGAGCTGTTTTTT. Protein product: CASTRNRDSGTGELFF.

The table lists this clone with a count of one. The chain has TRBV7-9 and TRBJ1-5, with TRBD1 identical over 7 bases. From germline, CDR1 is SEHNR and CDR2 FQNEAQ (reference sequence). There are 16 residues in the CDR3. V was pared by 1 base and J by 2 bases, with 5 bases of the junction left unmatched. CDR3 bases: TGTGCCAGCAGCTTAGTCCTTGGACAGGGCAATCAGCCCCAGCATTTT. Translation: CASSLVLGQGNQPQHF.

This chain links TRBV28 with TRBJ1-2, with D unclear. This CDR3 spans 15 amino acids. Trimming took off 4 bases at V and 0 bases at J, with 12 bases between the two ends. Germline CDR1 MDHEN, CDR2 SYDVKM. The CDR3 bases are TGTGCCAGCAGTTCGTTAGGAACTTCTAACTATGGCTACACCTTC. It translates to CASSSLGTSNYGYTF.

The V gene is TRBV24-1, the J gene TRBJ1-1, with D hard to call. V gave up 7 bases and J gave up 1 base, with 3 bases separating them. This CDR3 spans 11 amino acids. Germline V lookup: CDR1 KGHDR, CDR2 SFDVKD. The chain's CDR3 is CATRGNTEAFF. CDR3 sequence (DNA): TGTGCCACCAGGGGGAACACTGAAGCTTTCTTT.

The chain joins TRBV4-3 to TRBJ2-7, with 8 bases aligning to TRBD1. In germline, CDR1 is LGHNA, CDR2 YSLEER. CDR3 length equals 16 residues. V trimming: 1 base; J trimming: 0 bases; junction bases outside the gene matches: 5. The CDR3 reads CASSQGQGTSSYEQYF. The CDR3 DNA sequence: TGCGCCAGCAGCCAAGGACAGGGGACGAGCTCCTACGAGCAGTACTTC.

The rearrangement uses TRBV12-5 and TRBJ1-5; D is uncertain. This CDR3 is 14 amino acids long. The V gene's germline CDR1 is LGHNT and CDR2 FRNRAP. V was clipped by 7 bases and J by 5 bases, with 15 bases between them. The CDR3: CASAWRETDQPQHF. CDR3 DNA: TGTGCTAGTGCCTGGAGAGAAACGGATCAGCCCCAGCATTTT.

The chain joins TRBV11-3 to TRBJ1-1; D is undetermined. The CDR3 loop spans 15 amino acids. V was cut by 1 base and J by 0 bases, with 9 bases left in between. Germline V lookup: CDR1 SGHNT, CDR2 YENEEA. In DNA, the CDR3 is TGTGCCAGCAGCTTAGGAGGCAGCTTGAACACTGAAGCTTTCTTT. Its translation: CASSLGGSLNTEAFF. Looking up the rest from reference TRBV11-3 and TRBJ1-1 gives the full variable domain: EAGVVQSPRYKIIEKKQPVAFWCNPISGHNTLYWYLQNLGQGPELLIRYENEEAVDDSQLPKDRFSAERLKGVDSTLKIQPAELGDSAVYLCASSLGGSLNTEAFFGQGTRLTVV.

The rearrangement joins TRBV5-1 to TRBJ2-7; TRBD1 matches 7 bases. The germline V gene has CDR1 SGHRS and CDR2 YFSETQ. Germline trimming cut 4 bases from V and 3 bases from J; bases unmatched to any gene: 7. This CDR3 contains 14 residues. The CDR3 region is CASSRTGGNYEQYF. The CDR3 DNA sequence: TGCGCCAGCAGCCGGACAGGCGGTAACTACGAGCAGTACTTC.

This sequence joins TRBV20-1 and TRBJ2-2; no firm D call. CDR1 DFQATT and CDR2 SNEGSKA come from the germline V gene (reference sequence). The CDR3 totals 13 residues. Deletions cut 3 bases from V and 6 bases from J, with 11 bases between. In nucleotides, the CDR3 is TGCAGTGCTAGTTTGGGCGACGCCGGGGAGCTGTTTTTT. This gives the protein CSASLGDAGELFF.

The chain recombines TRBV5-1 with TRBJ1-4, with D tentatively TRBD1 (6 bases). The length of the CDR3 is 16 residues. Trimming removed 1 base at V and 5 bases at J, with 15 bases between. Looked up from germline, CDR1 is SGHRS and CDR2 is YFSETQ. The CDR3: CASSLIQGRGNEKLFF. In nucleotides, the CDR3 is TGCGCCAGCAGCTTGATACAGGGAAGAGGGAATGAAAAACTGTTTTTT.

The gene calls are TRBV5-1 and TRBJ2-4, with a tentative D call TRBD1 (5 bases). Deletions cut 0 bases from V and 7 bases from J, with 14 bases between. Germline V CDR1 and CDR2: SGHRS, YFSETQ. The CDR3 runs 15 residues. The CDR3 region is CASSLGVGELNIQYF. The CDR3, as DNA: TGCGCCAGCAGCTTGGGGGTAGGGGAATTGAACATTCAGTACTTC.

The chain couples TRBV6-5 to TRBJ1-2; D is uncertain. Germline V gene sequence: CDR1 MNHEY, CDR2 SVGAGI. The V and J ends lost 5 bases and 6 bases respectively, with 13 bases between them. The CDR3 loop spans 13 amino acids. The CDR3 coding sequence is TGTGCCAGCAGTCAAACCCCCCAGAATGGCTACACCTTC. This gives the protein CASSQTPQNGYTF.